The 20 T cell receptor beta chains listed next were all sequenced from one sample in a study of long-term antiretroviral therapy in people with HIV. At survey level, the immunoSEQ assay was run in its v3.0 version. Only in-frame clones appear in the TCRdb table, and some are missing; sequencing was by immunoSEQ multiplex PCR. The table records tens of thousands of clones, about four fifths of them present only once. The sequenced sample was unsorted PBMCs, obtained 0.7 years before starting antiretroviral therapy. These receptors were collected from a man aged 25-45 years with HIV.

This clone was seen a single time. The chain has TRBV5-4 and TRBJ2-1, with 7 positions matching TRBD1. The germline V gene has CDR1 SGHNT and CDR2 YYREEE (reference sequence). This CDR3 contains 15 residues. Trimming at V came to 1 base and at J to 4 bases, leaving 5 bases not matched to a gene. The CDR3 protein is CASSLTGDRYNEQFF. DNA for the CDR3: TGTGCCAGCAGCTTGACAGGGGATAGGTACAATGAGCAGTTCTTC.

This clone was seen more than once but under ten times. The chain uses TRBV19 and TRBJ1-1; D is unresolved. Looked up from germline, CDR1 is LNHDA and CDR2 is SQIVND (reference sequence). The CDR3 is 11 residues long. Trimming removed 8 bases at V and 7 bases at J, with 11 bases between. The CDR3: CASATWGEAFF. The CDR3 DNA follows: TGTGCCAGTGCGACTTGGGGTGAAGCTTTCTTT.

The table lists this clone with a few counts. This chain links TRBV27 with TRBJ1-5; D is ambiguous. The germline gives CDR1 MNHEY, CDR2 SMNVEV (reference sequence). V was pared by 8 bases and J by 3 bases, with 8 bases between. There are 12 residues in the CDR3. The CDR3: CASSFPNQPQHF. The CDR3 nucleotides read TGTGCCAGCTCATTCCCCAATCAGCCCCAGCATTTT.

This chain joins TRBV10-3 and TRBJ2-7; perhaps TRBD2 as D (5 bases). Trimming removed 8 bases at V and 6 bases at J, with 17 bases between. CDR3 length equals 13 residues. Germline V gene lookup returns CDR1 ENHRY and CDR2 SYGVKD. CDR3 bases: TGTGCCATCCAGAGGGCAGCACCTTCCGAGCAGTACTTC. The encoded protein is CAIQRAAPSEQYF.

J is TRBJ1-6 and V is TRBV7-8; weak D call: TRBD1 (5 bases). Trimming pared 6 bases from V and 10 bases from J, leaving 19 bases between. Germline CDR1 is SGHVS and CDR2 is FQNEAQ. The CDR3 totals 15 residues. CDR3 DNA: TGTGCCAGCAGTTGGGAGTGGGCGCGGGGGTCACCCCTCCACTTT. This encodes CASSWEWARGSPLHF. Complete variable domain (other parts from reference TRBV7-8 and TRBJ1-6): GAGVSQSPRYKVAKRGQDVALRCDPISGHVSLFWYQQALGQGPEFLTYFQNEAQLDKSGLPSDRFFAERPEGSVSTLKIQRTQQEDSAVYLCASSWEWARGSPLHFGNGTRLTVT.

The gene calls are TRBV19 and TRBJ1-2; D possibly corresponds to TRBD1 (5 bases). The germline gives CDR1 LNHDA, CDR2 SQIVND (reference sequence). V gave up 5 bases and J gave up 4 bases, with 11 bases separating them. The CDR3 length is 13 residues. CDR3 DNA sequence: TGTGCCAGTAGTTCGCAGGGTACCTATGGCTACACCTTC. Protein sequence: CASSSQGTYGYTF.

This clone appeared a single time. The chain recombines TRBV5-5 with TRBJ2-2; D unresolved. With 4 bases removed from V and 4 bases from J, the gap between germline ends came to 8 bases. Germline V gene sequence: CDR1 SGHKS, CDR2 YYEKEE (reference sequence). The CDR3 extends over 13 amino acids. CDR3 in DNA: TGTGCCAGCAGCAAGGACCCCACCGGGGAGCTGTTTTTT. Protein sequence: CASSKDPTGELFF.

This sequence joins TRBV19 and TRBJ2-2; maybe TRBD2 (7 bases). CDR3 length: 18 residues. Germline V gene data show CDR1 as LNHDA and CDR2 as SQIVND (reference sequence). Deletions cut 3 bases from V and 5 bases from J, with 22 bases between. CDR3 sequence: CASSILKWVGGETGELFF. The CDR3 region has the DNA TGTGCCAGTAGTATCCTCAAGTGGGTAGGGGGGGAAACCGGGGAGCTGTTTTTT.

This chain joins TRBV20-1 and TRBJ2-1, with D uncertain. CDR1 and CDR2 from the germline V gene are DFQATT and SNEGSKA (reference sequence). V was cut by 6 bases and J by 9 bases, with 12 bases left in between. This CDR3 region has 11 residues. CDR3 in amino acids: CSAPRPIEQFF. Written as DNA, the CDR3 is TGCAGTGCCCCTCGCCCTATTGAGCAGTTCTTC.

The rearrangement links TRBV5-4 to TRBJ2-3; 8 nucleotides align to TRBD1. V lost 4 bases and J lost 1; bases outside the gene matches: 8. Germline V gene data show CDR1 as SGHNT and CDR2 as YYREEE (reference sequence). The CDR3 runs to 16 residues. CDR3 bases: TGTGCCAGCAGCCCCGAGTCGGGACAGGGCACAGATACGCAGTATTTT. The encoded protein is CASSPESGQGTDTQYF.

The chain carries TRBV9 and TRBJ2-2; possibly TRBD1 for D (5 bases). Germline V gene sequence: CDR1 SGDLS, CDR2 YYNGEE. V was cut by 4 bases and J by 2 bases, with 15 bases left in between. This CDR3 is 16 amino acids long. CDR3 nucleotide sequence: TGTGCCAGCAGCATCGGCAGACAGCGAAACACCGGGGAGCTGTTTTTT. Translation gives CASSIGRQRNTGELFF.

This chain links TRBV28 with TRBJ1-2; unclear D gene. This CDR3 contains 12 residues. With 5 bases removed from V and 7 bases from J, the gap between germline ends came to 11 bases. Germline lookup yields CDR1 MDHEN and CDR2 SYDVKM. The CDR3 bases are TGTGCCAGCAGTCCGAGCAATGGTGGCTACACCTTC. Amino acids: CASSPSNGGYTF.

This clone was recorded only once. The CDR3 DNA follows: TGTGCCAGCAGTGAAGTGTCGATCGAGCAGTACTTC. As protein: CASSEVSIEQYF. V gene TRBV2 combines with J gene TRBJ2-7; D gene uncertain. Germline loops: CDR1 SNHLY, CDR2 FYNNEI. V was pared by 1 base and J by 6 bases, with 7 bases between. The CDR3 extends over 12 amino acids.

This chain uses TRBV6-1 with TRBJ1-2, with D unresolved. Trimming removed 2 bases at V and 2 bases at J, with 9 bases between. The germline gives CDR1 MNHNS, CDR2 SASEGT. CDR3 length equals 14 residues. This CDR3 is CASSESIGNYGYTF. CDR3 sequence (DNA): TGTGCCAGCAGTGAAAGCATAGGGAACTATGGCTACACCTTC.

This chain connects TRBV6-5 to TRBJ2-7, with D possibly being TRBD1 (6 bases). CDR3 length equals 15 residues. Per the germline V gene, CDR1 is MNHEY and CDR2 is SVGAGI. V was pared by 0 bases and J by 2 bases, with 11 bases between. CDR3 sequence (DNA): TGTGCCAGCAGTTACTCTCTGACAGGACCCTACGAGCAGTACTTC. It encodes CASSYSLTGPYEQYF.

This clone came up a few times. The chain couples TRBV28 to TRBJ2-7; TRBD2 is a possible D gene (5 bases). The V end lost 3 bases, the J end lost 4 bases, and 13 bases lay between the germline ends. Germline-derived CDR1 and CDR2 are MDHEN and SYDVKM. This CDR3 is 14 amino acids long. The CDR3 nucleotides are TGTGCCAGCAGTTTCCCCGGGGATGAATACGAGCAGTACTTC. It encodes CASSFPGDEYEQYF.

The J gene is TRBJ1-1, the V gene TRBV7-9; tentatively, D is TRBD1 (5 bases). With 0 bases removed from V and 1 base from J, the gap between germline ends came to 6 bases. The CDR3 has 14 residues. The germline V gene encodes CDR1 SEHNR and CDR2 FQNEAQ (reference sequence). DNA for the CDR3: TGTGCCAGCAGCTTAGCACAGGAGAACACTGAAGCTTTCTTT. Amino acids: CASSLAQENTEAFF.

CDR3 amino acids: CASSNFGQGAYEQYF. Here the CDR3 DNA reads TGTGCCAGCAGCAACTTTGGACAGGGGGCCTACGAGCAGTACTTC. The chain couples TRBV5-4 to TRBJ2-7; 10 nucleotides match TRBD1. V lost 4 bases, J lost 2 bases, and 6 bases stayed unmatched. This CDR3 comprises 15 residues. Germline CDR1 SGHNT, CDR2 YYREEE (reference sequence).

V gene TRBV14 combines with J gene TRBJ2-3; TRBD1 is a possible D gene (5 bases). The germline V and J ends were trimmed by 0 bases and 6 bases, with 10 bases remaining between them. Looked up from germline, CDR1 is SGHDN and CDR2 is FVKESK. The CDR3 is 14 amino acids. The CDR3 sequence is CASSQDMTADTQYF. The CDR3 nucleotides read TGTGCCAGCAGCCAAGATATGACAGCCGATACGCAGTATTTT.

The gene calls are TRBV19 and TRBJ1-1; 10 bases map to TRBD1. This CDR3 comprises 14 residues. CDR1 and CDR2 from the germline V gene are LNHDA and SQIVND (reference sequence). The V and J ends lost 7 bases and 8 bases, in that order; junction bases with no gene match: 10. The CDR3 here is CASITPRTGGEAFF. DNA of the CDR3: TGTGCCAGTATTACCCCCCGGACAGGGGGGGAAGCTTTCTTT.